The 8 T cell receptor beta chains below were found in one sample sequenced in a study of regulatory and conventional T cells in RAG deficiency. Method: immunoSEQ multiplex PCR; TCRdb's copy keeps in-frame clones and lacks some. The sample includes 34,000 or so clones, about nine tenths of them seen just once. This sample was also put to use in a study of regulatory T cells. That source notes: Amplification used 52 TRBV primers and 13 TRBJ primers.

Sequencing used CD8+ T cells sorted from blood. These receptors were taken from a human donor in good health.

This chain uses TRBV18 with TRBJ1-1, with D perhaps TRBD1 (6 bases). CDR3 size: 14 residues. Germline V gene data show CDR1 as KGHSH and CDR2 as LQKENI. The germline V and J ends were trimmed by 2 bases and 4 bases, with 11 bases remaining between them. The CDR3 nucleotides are TGTGCCAGCTCACCAGCAGGGGTTACCACTGAAGCTTTCTTT. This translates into CASSPAGVTTEAFF.

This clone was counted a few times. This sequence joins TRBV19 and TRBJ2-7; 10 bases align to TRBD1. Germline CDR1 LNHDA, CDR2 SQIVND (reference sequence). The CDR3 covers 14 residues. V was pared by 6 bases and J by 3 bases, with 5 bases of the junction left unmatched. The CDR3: CASSATGGHYEQYF. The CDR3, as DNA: TGTGCCAGTAGCGCGACAGGGGGCCACTACGAGCAGTACTTC.

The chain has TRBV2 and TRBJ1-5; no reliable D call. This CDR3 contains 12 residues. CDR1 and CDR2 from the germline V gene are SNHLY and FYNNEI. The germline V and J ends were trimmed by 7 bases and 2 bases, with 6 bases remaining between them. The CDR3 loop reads CASNEGNQPQHF. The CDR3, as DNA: TGTGCCAGCAATGAGGGCAATCAGCCCCAGCATTTT.

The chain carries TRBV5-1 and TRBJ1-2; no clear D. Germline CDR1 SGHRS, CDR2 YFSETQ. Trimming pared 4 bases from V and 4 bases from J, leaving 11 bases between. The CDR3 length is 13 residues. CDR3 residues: CASSLGASYGYTF. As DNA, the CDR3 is TGCGCCAGCAGCCTGGGAGCTAGCTATGGCTACACCTTC.

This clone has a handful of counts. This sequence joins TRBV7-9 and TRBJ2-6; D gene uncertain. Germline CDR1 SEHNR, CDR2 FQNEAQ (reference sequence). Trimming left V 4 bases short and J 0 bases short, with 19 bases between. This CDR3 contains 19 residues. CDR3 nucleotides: TGTGCCAGCAGCTCCTCACTACCCGTAGACGCCTCTGGGGCCAACGTCCTGACTTTC. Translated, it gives CASSSSLPVDASGANVLTF.

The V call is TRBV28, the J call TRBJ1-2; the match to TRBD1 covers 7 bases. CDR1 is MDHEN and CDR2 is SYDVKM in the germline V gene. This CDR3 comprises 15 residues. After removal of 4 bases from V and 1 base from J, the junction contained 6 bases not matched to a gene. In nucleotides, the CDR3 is TGTGCCAGCAGTTATGACAGGGACCTTAACTATGGCTACACCTTC. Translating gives CASSYDRDLNYGYTF.

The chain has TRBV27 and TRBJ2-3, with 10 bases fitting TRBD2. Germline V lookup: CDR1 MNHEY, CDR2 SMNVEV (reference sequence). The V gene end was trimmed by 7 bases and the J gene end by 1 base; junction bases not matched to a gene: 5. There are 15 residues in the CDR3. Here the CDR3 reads CASTSLAGGTDTQYF. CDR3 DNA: TGTGCCAGCACCTCCCTAGCGGGGGGCACAGATACGCAGTATTTT.

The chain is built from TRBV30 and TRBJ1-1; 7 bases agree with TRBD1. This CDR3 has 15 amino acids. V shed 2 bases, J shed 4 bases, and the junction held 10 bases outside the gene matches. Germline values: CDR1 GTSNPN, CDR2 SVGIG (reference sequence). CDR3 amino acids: CAWSSGKTGRTEAFF. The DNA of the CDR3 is TGTGCCTGGAGTTCGGGGAAGACAGGGCGCACTGAAGCTTTCTTT. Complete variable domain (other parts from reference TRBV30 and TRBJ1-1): SQTIHQWPATLVQPVGSPLSLECTVEGTSNPNLYWYRQAAGRGLQLLFYSVGIGQISSEVPQNLSASRPQDRQFILSSKKLLLSDSGFYLCAWSSGKTGRTEAFFGQGTRLTVV.